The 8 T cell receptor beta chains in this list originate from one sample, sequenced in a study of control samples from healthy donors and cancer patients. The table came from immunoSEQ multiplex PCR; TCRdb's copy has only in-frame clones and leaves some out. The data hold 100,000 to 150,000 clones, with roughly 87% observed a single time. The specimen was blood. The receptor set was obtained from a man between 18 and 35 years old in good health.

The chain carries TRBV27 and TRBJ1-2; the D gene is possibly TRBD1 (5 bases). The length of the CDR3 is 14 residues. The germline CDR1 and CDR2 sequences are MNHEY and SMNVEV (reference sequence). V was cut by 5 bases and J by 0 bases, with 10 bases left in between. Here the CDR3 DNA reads TGTGCCAGCAGTATGTCGGGGCCTAACTATGGCTACACCTTC. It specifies CASSMSGPNYGYTF.

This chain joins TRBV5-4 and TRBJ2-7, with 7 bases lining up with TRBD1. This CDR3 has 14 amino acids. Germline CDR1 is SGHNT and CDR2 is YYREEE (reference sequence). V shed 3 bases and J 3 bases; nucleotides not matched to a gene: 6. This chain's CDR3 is CASSSGTVFYEQYF. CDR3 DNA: TGTGCCAGCAGCTCCGGGACAGTATTCTACGAGCAGTACTTC. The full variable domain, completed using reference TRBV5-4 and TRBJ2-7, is ETGVTQSPTHLIKTRGQQVTLRCSSQSGHNTVSWYQQALGQGPQFIFQYYREEENGRGNFPPRFSGLQFPNYSSELNVNALELDDSALYLCASSSGTVFYEQYFGPGTRLTVT.

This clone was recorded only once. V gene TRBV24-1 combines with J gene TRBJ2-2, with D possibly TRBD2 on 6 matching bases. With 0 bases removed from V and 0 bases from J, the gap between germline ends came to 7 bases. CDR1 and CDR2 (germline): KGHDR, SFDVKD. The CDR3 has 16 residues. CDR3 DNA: TGTGCCACCAGTGATTTGGCGGGACCGAACACCGGGGAGCTGTTTTTT. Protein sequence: CATSDLAGPNTGELFF.

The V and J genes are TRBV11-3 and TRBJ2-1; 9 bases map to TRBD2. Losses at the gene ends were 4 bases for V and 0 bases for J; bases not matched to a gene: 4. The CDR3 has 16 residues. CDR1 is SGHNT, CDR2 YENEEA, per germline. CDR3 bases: TGTGCCAGCAGCTCGTCGGGACTAGCCTCCTACAATGAGCAGTTCTTC. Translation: CASSSSGLASYNEQFF.

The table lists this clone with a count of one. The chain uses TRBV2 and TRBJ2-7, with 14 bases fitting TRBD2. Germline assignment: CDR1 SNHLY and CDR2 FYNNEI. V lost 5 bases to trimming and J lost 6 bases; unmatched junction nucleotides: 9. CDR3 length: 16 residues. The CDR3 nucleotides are TGTGCCAGCAGTTCCGGGACTAGCGGGAGAAGTGGCGAGCAGTACTTC. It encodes CASSSGTSGRSGEQYF.

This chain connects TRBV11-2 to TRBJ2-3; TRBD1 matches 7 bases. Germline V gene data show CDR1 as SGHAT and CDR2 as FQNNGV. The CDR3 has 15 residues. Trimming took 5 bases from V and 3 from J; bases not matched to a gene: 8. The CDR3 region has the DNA TGTGCCAGCAGCCGAAACGGGGACAGAACAGATACGCAGTATTTT. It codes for CASSRNGDRTDTQYF.

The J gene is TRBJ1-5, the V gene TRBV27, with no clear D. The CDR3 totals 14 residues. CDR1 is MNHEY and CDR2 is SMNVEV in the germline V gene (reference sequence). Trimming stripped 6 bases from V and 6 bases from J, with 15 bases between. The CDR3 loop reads CASREQTRSQPQHF. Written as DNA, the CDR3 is TGTGCCAGCAGGGAACAGACTCGCAGTCAGCCCCAGCATTTT.

The CDR3 DNA is TGTGCCAGCAGCATTACAGGGGCGGGCAATCAGCCCCAGCATTTT. Amino acids: CASSITGAGNQPQHF. The rearrangement joins TRBV7-9 to TRBJ1-5, with 7 bases aligning to TRBD1. The CDR3 is 15 residues long. The germline V gene has CDR1 SEHNR and CDR2 FQNEAQ (reference sequence). Trimming at V came to 5 bases and at J to 2 bases, leaving 6 bases not matched to a gene. The entire variable domain, with the rest obtained from reference TRBV7-9 and TRBJ1-5, is as follows: DTGVSQNPRHKITKRGQNVTFRCDPISEHNRLYWYRQTLGQGPEFLTYFQNEAQLEKSRLLSDRFSAERPKGSFSTLEIQRTEQGDSAMYLCASSITGAGNQPQHFGDGTRLSIL.